These 2 T cell receptor beta chains originate from one sample sequenced in a study of blood T cell repertoires in COVID-19. TCRdb's table, derived via immunoSEQ multiplex PCR, lists solely in-frame clones and lacks some. The table lists 150,000 or so clones, around 78% of them singletons, with roughly 1.7% in the top ten. The sample was peripheral blood. Receptors were obtained from an older man with acute or convalescent COVID-19.

The chain combines TRBV12-3 or TRBV12-4 with TRBJ2-4; tentative D call: TRBD2 (5 bases). The CDR3 covers 12 residues. Trimming pared 5 bases from V and 15 bases from J, leaving 17 bases between. Here the CDR3 reads CASSPNTRDWYF. The CDR3 nucleotides read TGTGCCAGCAGTCCTAATACTAGGGATTGGTACTTC.

This chain joins TRBV6-5 and TRBJ1-1, with D hard to call. This CDR3 is built from 14 residues. In germline, CDR1 is MNHEY, CDR2 SVGAGI. V was trimmed by 8 bases and J by 0 bases, leaving 13 bases between them. The CDR3 bases are TGTGCCAGCTCGGAGTATCGGATGAACACTGAAGCTTTCTTT. Translated: CASSEYRMNTEAFF.